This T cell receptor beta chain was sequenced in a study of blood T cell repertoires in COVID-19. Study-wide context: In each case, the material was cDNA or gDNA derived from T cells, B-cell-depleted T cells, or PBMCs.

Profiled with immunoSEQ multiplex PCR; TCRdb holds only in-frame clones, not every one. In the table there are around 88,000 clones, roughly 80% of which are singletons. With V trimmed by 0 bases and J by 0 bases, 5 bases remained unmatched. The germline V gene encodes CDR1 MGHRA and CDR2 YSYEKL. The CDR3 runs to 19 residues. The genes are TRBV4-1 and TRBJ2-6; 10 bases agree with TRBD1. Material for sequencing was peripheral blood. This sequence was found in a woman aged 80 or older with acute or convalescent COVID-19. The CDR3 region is CASSQDLGTGVSGANVLTF. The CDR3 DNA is TGCGCCAGCAGCCAAGATTTGGGGACAGGGGTCTCTGGGGCCAACGTCCTGACTTTC.